What follows are 15 T cell receptor beta chains derived from one specimen sequenced in a study of T cells after yellow fever vaccination. MiXCR, applied by TCRdb to the 5' RACE reads, yields one record per CDR3 protein. The sample lists 300,000 to 400,000 distinct CDR3 sequences, around an eighth occurring once. The input for sequencing was CD4+ T cells sorted from PBMCs, taken 15 days after the yellow fever booster vaccination. These receptors all come from a young man who received the YFV17D yellow fever vaccine.

This clonotype was detected only a few times. The chain is built from TRBV6-2 or TRBV6-3 and TRBJ1-5; D call uncertain. V lost 0 bases and J 5 bases, leaving 5 bases between the germline ends. Germline V lookup: CDR1 MNHEY, CDR2 SVGEGT. The CDR3 is 13 residues long. CDR3 in DNA: TGTGCCAGCAGTTACTCGAGTTATCAGCCCCAGCATTTT. Its translation is CASSYSSYQPQHF.

This clonotype came up many times. This chain uses TRBV7-9 with TRBJ1-1; D gene ambiguous. The germline V and J ends were trimmed by 1 base and 11 bases, with 14 bases remaining between them. The CDR3 has 13 residues. Germline assignment: CDR1 SEHNR and CDR2 FQNEAQ (reference sequence). CDR3 protein: CASSLVSGVGAFF. As DNA, the CDR3 is TGTGCCAGCAGCTTAGTTTCCGGGGTTGGGGCTTTCTTT.

This clonotype occurred many times. This sequence joins TRBV5-1 and TRBJ2-1, with D hard to call. V was trimmed by 6 bases and J by 0 bases, leaving 10 bases between them. Germline-derived CDR1 and CDR2 are SGHRS and YFSETQ. This CDR3 has 14 residues. The CDR3 DNA follows: TGCGCCAGCACCGTGGACGGCTCCTACAATGAGCAGTTCTTC. This codes for CASTVDGSYNEQFF.

The rearrangement uses TRBV6-5 and TRBJ1-1; 8 nucleotides match TRBD1. The CDR3 is 19 amino acids. Germline values: CDR1 MNHEY, CDR2 SVGAGI. V lost 2 bases to trimming and J lost 0 bases; unmatched junction nucleotides: 14. CDR3 residues: CASSYPQGAQKLMNTEAFF. The DNA of the CDR3 is TGTGCCAGCAGTTACCCTCAGGGGGCCCAAAAGCTAATGAACACTGAAGCTTTCTTT.

This clonotype was seen repeatedly, ten times or more. This chain connects TRBV5-1 to TRBJ2-1; 8 bases are a match to TRBD2. Trimming at V came to 4 bases and at J to 6 bases, leaving 12 bases not matched to a gene. From germline, CDR1 is SGHRS and CDR2 YFSETQ. The CDR3 loop spans 16 amino acids. The CDR3 nucleotides are TGCGCCAGCAGCCAAAACCTAGCGGGCACCGGCAATGAGCAGTTCTTC. Protein product: CASSQNLAGTGNEQFF.

V is TRBV7-9 and J is TRBJ1-2, with 7 bases fitting TRBD1. The CDR3 sequence is 13 residues long. The junction had 10 bases not matched to a gene; V was cut back by 7 bases and J by 8 bases. Per the germline V gene, CDR1 is SEHNR and CDR2 is FQNEAQ (reference sequence). In nucleotides, the CDR3 is TGTGCCAGCACCACGACAGGGTCTAAAGGCTACACCTTC. Residues: CASTTTGSKGYTF. The whole variable domain, filled in from reference TRBV7-9 and TRBJ1-2, reads DTGVSQNPRHKITKRGQNVTFRCDPISEHNRLYWYRQTLGQGPEFLTYFQNEAQLEKSRLLSDRFSAERPKGSFSTLEIQRTEQGDSAMYLCASTTTGSKGYTFGSGTRLTVV.

In its sample, this clonotype was seen a few times. V and J are TRBV10-1 and TRBJ2-3; maybe TRBD1 (6 bases). The germline gives CDR1 WNHNN, CDR2 SYGVQD (reference sequence). Trimming shortened V by 6 bases and J by 1 base, and 11 bases separated the two germline ends. The CDR3 extends over 14 amino acids. This chain's CDR3 is CASSRGGRTDTQYF. The CDR3 DNA is TGCGCCAGCAGCAGAGGGGGACGCACAGATACGCAGTATTTT.

This clonotype occurred a few times. The gene calls are TRBV3-1 and TRBJ1-2; D uncertain. Per germline, CDR1 LGHDT and CDR2 YNNKEL (reference sequence). Trimming took off 4 bases at V and 8 bases at J, with 11 bases between the two ends. The CDR3 has 12 residues. This chain's CDR3 is CASSPDQRGYTF. Here the CDR3 DNA reads TGTGCCAGCAGCCCGGACCAGAGAGGCTACACCTTC.

This clonotype came up many times. The rearrangement uses TRBV7-9 and TRBJ1-4; no firm D call. The ends were cut back, 4 bases at V and 11 bases at J, with 11 bases in the middle. The CDR3 totals 12 residues. In germline, CDR1 is SEHNR, CDR2 FQNEAQ (reference sequence). This CDR3 reads CASSSIVGKLFF. The CDR3 DNA is TGTGCCAGCAGCTCCATCGTAGGGAAACTGTTTTTT. Using reference TRBV7-9 and TRBJ1-4 for the parts outside the CDR3, the full variable domain is DTGVSQNPRHKITKRGQNVTFRCDPISEHNRLYWYRQTLGQGPEFLTYFQNEAQLEKSRLLSDRFSAERPKGSFSTLEIQRTEQGDSAMYLCASSSIVGKLFFGSGTQLSVL.

There are a few counts of this clonotype. V gene TRBV14 combines with J gene TRBJ1-2; possible D gene TRBD1, 5 bases. This CDR3 is built from 15 residues. The ends were cut back, 0 bases at V and 7 bases at J, with 15 bases in the middle. CDR1 is SGHDN and CDR2 is FVKESK in the germline V gene. CDR3 region: CASSQDDRSPSGYTF. CDR3 in DNA: TGTGCCAGCAGCCAAGATGACAGATCCCCGAGTGGCTACACCTTC.

This chain links TRBV20-1 with TRBJ1-3; no clear D. The germline CDR1 and CDR2 sequences are DFQATT and SNEGSKA (reference sequence). The CDR3 spans 14 residues. V was clipped by 0 bases and J by 0 bases, with 6 bases between them. The chain's CDR3 is CSARDTSSGNTIYF. The CDR3 DNA is TGCAGTGCTAGAGATACCTCCTCTGGAAACACCATATATTTT.

This chain links TRBV7-2 with TRBJ1-5; TRBD1 might be the D (5 bases). Trimming removed 1 base from V and 10 bases from J, with 11 bases in between. The germline V gene encodes CDR1 SGHTA and CDR2 FQGNSA. The CDR3 extends over 13 amino acids. The CDR3 sequence: CASSLGQGFPQHF. The CDR3 DNA sequence: TGTGCCAGCAGCTTAGGGCAGGGCTTTCCCCAGCATTTT.

This clonotype was detected only a few times. The chain employs TRBV9 and TRBJ2-3; maybe TRBD1 (6 bases). Trimming removed 0 bases at V and 6 bases at J, with 11 bases between. Per the germline V gene, CDR1 is SGDLS and CDR2 is YYNGEE. There are 14 residues in the CDR3. In DNA, the CDR3 is TGTGCCAGCAGCGTAGAGACAGGTGCCGATACGCAGTATTTT. Encoded protein: CASSVETGADTQYF. The full variable domain, its missing parts supplied by reference TRBV9 and TRBJ2-3, is DSGVTQTPKHLITATGQRVTLRCSPRSGDLSVYWYQQSLDQGLQFLIQYYNGEERAKGNILERFSAQQFPDLHSELNLSSLELGDSALYFCASSVETGADTQYFGPGTRLTVL.

This clonotype was detected a few times. The chain links TRBV4-1 to TRBJ2-1; the D gene is possibly TRBD1 (5 bases). This CDR3 has 13 residues. The germline gives CDR1 MGHRA, CDR2 YSYEKL. Between the trimmed V and J ends, which lost 0 bases and 9 bases, there was a span of 9 bases. The CDR3 sequence is CASSQDWGGEQFF. Here the CDR3 DNA reads TGCGCCAGCAGCCAAGATTGGGGCGGTGAGCAGTTCTTC.

The chain is built from TRBV6-2 or TRBV6-3 and TRBJ1-5; 9 bases map to TRBD1. Germline CDR1 MNHEY, CDR2 SVGEGT. V gave up 6 bases and J gave up 5 bases; unmatched junction bases: 2. The CDR3 has 13 amino acids. The CDR3 region has the DNA TGTGCCAGCAGACAGGGGGCATATCAGCCCCAGCATTTT. It specifies CASRQGAYQPQHF.